Listed here are 22 T cell receptor beta chains from one sample, sequenced in a study of read filtering for tumor transcriptome and immune sequencing. Molecular barcoded adaptors covering alpha/delta and beta/gamma chains were used on 400 to 450 ng RNA. TCRdb re-called the reads through MiXCR, storing one row per CDR3 protein. The profile shows more than 20,000 distinct CDR3 sequences, less than 25% of them singletons. The specimen sequenced was a population of CD138-negative cells sorted from bone marrow. The receptors here all came from a donor at least 40 years old with multiple myeloma.

This clonotype occurred many times. The chain couples TRBV5-1 to TRBJ2-7; D might be TRBD1 (6 bases). V gave up 7 bases and J gave up 2 bases, with 13 bases separating them. CDR3 size: 13 residues. CDR1 SGHRS and CDR2 YFSETQ come from the germline V gene. CDR3 coding DNA: TGCGCCAGCTCAAGGGACAACACCTACGAGCAGTACTTC. Translating gives CASSRDNTYEQYF.

This clonotype was picked up many times. This chain links TRBV29-1 with TRBJ2-5; the D is unclear. This CDR3 comprises 11 residues. V lost 4 bases and J lost 3, with 6 bases in between. Germline V gene sequence: CDR1 SQVTM, CDR2 ANQGSEA. The CDR3 DNA sequence: TGCAGCGTTGTTCGAGAAGAGACCCAGTACTTC. Its protein product is CSVVREETQYF.

By frequency in the sample, this clonotype is medium-sized. This chain connects TRBV11-2 to TRBJ2-1; tentatively, D is TRBD2 (6 bases). Looked up from germline, CDR1 is SGHAT and CDR2 is FQNNGV. CDR3 length equals 13 residues. The ends were cut back, 5 bases at V and 5 bases at J, with 10 bases in the middle. The CDR3 loop is CASSVGLNNEQFF. CDR3 sequence (DNA): TGTGCCAGCAGCGTCGGACTAAACAATGAGCAGTTCTTC.

This clonotype was picked up a small number of times. The chain employs TRBV18 and TRBJ2-7; D gene ambiguous. Germline lookup yields CDR1 KGHSH and CDR2 LQKENI. V lost 6 bases, J lost 3 bases, and 9 bases lay in between. There are 12 residues in the CDR3. The CDR3 DNA reads as TGTGCCAGCTCGCCCACCTACTACGAGCAGTACTTC. Its protein is CASSPTYYEQYF.

On this clonotype: Germline and junction disagree at one end, which may indicate a read error. This chain connects TRBV20-1 to TRBJ2-4; D is perhaps TRBD1 or TRBD2 (5 bases each). Per germline, CDR1 DFQATT and CDR2 SNEGSKA (reference sequence). The CDR3 covers 15 residues. The CDR3 nucleotides read TGCAGTGCCACCGGGACCTCTGCAGCCAAAAACATTCGGTACTTC. Amino acid sequence: CSATGTSAAKNIRYF.

This clonotype was seen many times. The gene calls are TRBV3-1 and TRBJ2-6; tentative D call: TRBD1 (6 bases). V lost 3 bases and J lost 0, with 9 bases in between. There are 16 residues in the CDR3. From germline, CDR1 is LGHDT and CDR2 YNNKEL (reference sequence). The CDR3 reads CASSQVDSSGANVLTF. DNA for the CDR3: TGTGCCAGCAGCCAGGTGGACAGCTCTGGGGCCAACGTCCTGACTTTC. Drawing the rest from reference TRBV3-1 and TRBJ2-6, the complete variable domain is DTAVSQTPKYLVTQMGNDKSIKCEQNLGHDTMYWYKQDSKKFLKIMFSYNNKELIINETVPNRFSPKSPDKAHLNLHINSLELGDSAVYFCASSQVDSSGANVLTFGAGSRLTVL.

The V call is TRBV20-1, the J call TRBJ2-7, with 9 bases identical to TRBD1. This CDR3 contains 15 residues. The germline V gene encodes CDR1 DFQATT and CDR2 SNEGSKA (reference sequence). V gave up 5 bases and J gave up 2 bases; unmatched junction bases: 10. The CDR3, as DNA: TGCAGTGCTCAACCCGCGGGGACAGGGCCCTACGAGCAGTACTTC. Its protein product is CSAQPAGTGPYEQYF.

This clonotype was observed at least ten times. The chain joins TRBV28 to TRBJ1-5, with 7 bases identical to TRBD1. The germline gives CDR1 MDHEN, CDR2 SYDVKM. V was pared by 6 bases and J by 5 bases, with 7 bases of the junction left unmatched. CDR3 length equals 14 residues. In DNA, the CDR3 is TGTGCCAGCAGCGGCTTAACAGGGGATCAGCCCCAGCATTTT. Encoded protein: CASSGLTGDQPQHF.

This clonotype appeared a single time. A junction end diverges from the germline sequence, so it may reflect a read error. The chain employs TRBV19 and TRBJ2-1; no reliable D call. This CDR3 is built from 14 residues. In germline, CDR1 is LNHDA, CDR2 SQIVND (reference sequence). In nucleotides, the CDR3 is TGCGCCAGTAGTATCATCGGCAGCTATAATGGGCAGTTCTTC. The encoded protein is CASSIIGSYNGQFF.

Remarks on this clonotype: This may be a read error: a much more frequent sequence differs by one nucleotide. The final CDR3 position lacks the conserved phenylalanine or tryptophan, pointing to a likely read error. This chain joins TRBV29-1 and TRBJ1-1, with 8 bases matching TRBD1. V was pared by 7 bases and J by 7 bases, with 5 bases of the junction left unmatched. This CDR3 spans 11 amino acids. Germline CDR1 SQVTM, CDR2 ANQGSEA. The CDR3 DNA reads as TGCAGCGCCGTAGGGACAGGTGAAGCTTTCCTT. Protein: CSAVGTGEAFL.

By share of the sample, this clonotype is large. The rearrangement links TRBV9 to TRBJ1-1; 7 nucleotides align to TRBD1. The length of the CDR3 is 15 residues. Germline V gives CDR1 SGDLS, CDR2 YYNGEE. V gave up 3 bases and J gave up 4 bases; unmatched junction bases: 9. DNA for the CDR3: TGTGCCAGCAGCGAAGAGGGGGCGAGTGGCACTGAAGCTTTCTTT. Translation gives CASSEEGASGTEAFF.

This chain links TRBV20-1 with TRBJ2-5; 8 bases line up with TRBD2. Per the germline V gene, CDR1 is DFQATT and CDR2 is SNEGSKA (reference sequence). This CDR3 spans 15 amino acids. V was pared by 0 bases and J by 0 bases, with 3 bases of the junction left unmatched. CDR3 in amino acids: CSARDQRGYQETQYF. The DNA for the CDR3 is TGCAGTGCTAGAGATCAGCGGGGGTACCAAGAGACCCAGTACTTC.

This clonotype was seen ten or more times. The V and J genes are TRBV19 and TRBJ1-1; the D is unclear. CDR1 is LNHDA, CDR2 SQIVND, per germline (reference sequence). This CDR3 is 14 amino acids long. Trimming shortened V by 7 bases and J by 5 bases, and 17 bases separated the two germline ends. As DNA, the CDR3 is TGTGCCAGTAAGTTGGCTAATACTGGAACTGAAGCTTTCTTT. Translation: CASKLANTGTEAFF.

This clonotype is medium-sized within its sample. The chain carries TRBV12-5 and TRBJ2-1, with a weak D call TRBD1 (6 bases). The germline gives CDR1 LGHNT, CDR2 FRNRAP. CDR3 length: 13 residues. V was shortened by 5 bases and J by 5 bases, with 10 bases between the two germline ends. CDR3 sequence: CASGVDRDNEQFF. The CDR3 DNA is TGTGCTAGTGGTGTGGACAGAGACAATGAGCAGTTCTTC. Looking up the rest from reference TRBV12-5 and TRBJ2-1 gives the full variable domain: DARVTQTPRHKVTEMGQEVTMRCQPILGHNTVFWYRQTMMQGLELLAYFRNRAPLDDSGMPKDRFSAEMPDATLATLKIQPSEPRDSAVYFCASGVDRDNEQFFGPGTRLTVL.

This clonotype was counted at least ten times. The gene calls are TRBV7-9 and TRBJ2-7; D not certain. The CDR3 spans 13 residues. V was shortened by 5 bases and J by 3 bases, with 11 bases between the two germline ends. Germline CDR1 is SEHNR and CDR2 is FQNEAQ (reference sequence). The CDR3 DNA reads TGTGCCAGCAGCCTACGGAGTTTCTACGAGCAGTACTTC. It encodes CASSLRSFYEQYF. Full variable domain (remainder filled in from reference TRBV7-9 and TRBJ2-7): DTGVSQNPRHKITKRGQNVTFRCDPISEHNRLYWYRQTLGQGPEFLTYFQNEAQLEKSRLLSDRFSAERPKGSFSTLEIQRTEQGDSAMYLCASSLRSFYEQYFGPGTRLTVT.

At least ten counts were recorded for this clonotype. The V gene is TRBV3-1, the J gene TRBJ2-3; D uncertain. Germline CDR1 LGHDT, CDR2 YNNKEL (reference sequence). Deletions cut 0 bases from V and 10 bases from J, with 8 bases between. The CDR3 loop spans 12 amino acids. The CDR3 reads CASSQEGNAQYF. In DNA, the CDR3 is TGTGCCAGCAGCCAAGAGGGTAACGCGCAGTATTTT.

Worth noting for this clonotype: A read error is possible here, since a much larger clone lies one base away. The gene calls are TRBV11-2 and TRBJ2-2, with a weak D call TRBD1 (5 bases). The CDR3 spans 16 residues. The germline V gene has CDR1 SGHAT and CDR2 FQNNGV. The CDR3 DNA is TGTGCCAGCAACTTACCGCAGGGCGGCGGCACCGGGGAGCTGTTTTTT. Protein product: CASNLPQGGGTGELFF.

This clonotype was observed many times. This chain connects TRBV12-5 to TRBJ1-6; no clear D. The ends were cut back, 6 bases at V and 5 bases at J, with 11 bases in the middle. CDR1 and CDR2 from the germline V gene are LGHNT and FRNRAP. The CDR3 is made up of 14 amino acids. CDR3 in DNA: TGTGCTAGTGGGCCGACGGAAAATAATTCACCCCTCCACTTT. It specifies CASGPTENNSPLHF.

Ten or more counts support this clonotype. The V call is TRBV6-1, the J call TRBJ1-5, with 7 bases lining up with TRBD1. The CDR3 contains 18 residues. The junction had 17 bases not matched to a gene; V was cut back by 2 bases and J by 7 bases. CDR1 MNHNS and CDR2 SASEGT come from the germline V gene. The CDR3 spells CASSELRPGTEVKQPQHF. CDR3 DNA: TGTGCCAGCAGTGAACTAAGACCAGGGACAGAAGTGAAGCAGCCCCAGCATTTT.

This rearrangement joins TRBV7-3 to TRBJ2-3; D might be TRBD2 (5 bases). Trimming left V 1 base short and J 5 bases short, with 13 bases between. The CDR3 has 15 residues. Germline V CDR1 and CDR2: SGHTA, FQGTGA. CDR3 amino acids: CASSLIIGDKDTQYF. In DNA, the CDR3 is TGTGCCAGCAGCTTAATAATCGGGGATAAAGATACGCAGTATTTT.

On this clonotype itself: A much larger clone differs by one base, so this may be a read error. The CDR3 loop is CASSPQVGMNPEAFF. The CDR3 DNA is TGTGCCAGCAGCCCCCAGGTTGGGATGAACCCTGAAGCTTTCTTT. V is TRBV7-3 and J is TRBJ1-1; D unclear. CDR3 length: 15 residues. Germline CDR1 is SGHTA and CDR2 is FQGTGA. The full variable domain, completed using reference TRBV7-3 and TRBJ1-1, is GAGVSQTPSNKVTEKGKYVELRCDPISGHTALYWYRQSLGQGPEFLIYFQGTGAADDSGLPNDRFFAVRPEGSVSTLKIQRTERGDSAVYLCASSPQVGMNPEAFFGQGTRLTVV.

This clonotype was counted many times. The rearrangement joins TRBV28 to TRBJ1-2; D might be TRBD1 (5 bases). The V gene's germline CDR1 is MDHEN and CDR2 SYDVKM. Trimming left V 1 base short and J 8 bases short, with 8 bases between. The CDR3 is 12 amino acids. The CDR3: CASSLLGGGYTF. Written as DNA, the CDR3 is TGTGCCAGCAGTTTATTGGGGGGGGGCTACACCTTC.